Below, one TCR beta chain is given with its context. This entry belongs to a study of beta chain features in type 1 diabetes. Trimming at V came to 5 bases and at J to 7 bases, leaving 9 bases not matched to a gene. Germline V gene lookup returns CDR1 SGHAT and CDR2 FQNNGV. This CDR3 has 15 residues. Sequencing targeted expressed TCRB transcripts, as all isolated RNA had been reverse transcribed. Repertoires were generated with immunoSEQ multiplex PCR, while TCRdb's copy carries only in-frame clones and drops some. In the table there are fewer than 250,000 clones, roughly an eighth of which are singletons.

The rearrangement links TRBV11-2 to TRBJ2-2; 8 bases fit TRBD2. This TCR came from a woman between 40 and 55 years old in good health. Sequencing was performed on naive CD4+ T cells from blood. CDR3 residues: CASSEFGGAFGELFF. CDR3 nucleotides: TGTGCCAGCAGCGAGTTCGGGGGGGCCTTCGGGGAGCTGTTTTTT.